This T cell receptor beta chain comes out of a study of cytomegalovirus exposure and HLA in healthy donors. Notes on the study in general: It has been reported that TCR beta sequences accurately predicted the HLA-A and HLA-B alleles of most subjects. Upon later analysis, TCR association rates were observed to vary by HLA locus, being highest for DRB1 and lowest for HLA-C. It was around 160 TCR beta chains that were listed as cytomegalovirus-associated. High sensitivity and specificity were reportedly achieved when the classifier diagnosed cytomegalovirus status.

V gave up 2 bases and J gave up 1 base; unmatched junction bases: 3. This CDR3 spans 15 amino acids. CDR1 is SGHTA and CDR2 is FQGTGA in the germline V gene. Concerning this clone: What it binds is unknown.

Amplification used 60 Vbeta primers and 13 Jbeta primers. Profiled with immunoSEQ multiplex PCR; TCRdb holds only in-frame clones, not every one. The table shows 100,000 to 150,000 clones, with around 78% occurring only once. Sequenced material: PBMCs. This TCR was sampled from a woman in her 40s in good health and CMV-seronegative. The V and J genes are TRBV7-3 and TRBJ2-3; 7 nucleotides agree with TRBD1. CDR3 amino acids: CASSLGQDGTDTQYF. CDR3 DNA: TGTGCCAGCAGCTTAGGACAGGATGGCACAGATACGCAGTATTTT.